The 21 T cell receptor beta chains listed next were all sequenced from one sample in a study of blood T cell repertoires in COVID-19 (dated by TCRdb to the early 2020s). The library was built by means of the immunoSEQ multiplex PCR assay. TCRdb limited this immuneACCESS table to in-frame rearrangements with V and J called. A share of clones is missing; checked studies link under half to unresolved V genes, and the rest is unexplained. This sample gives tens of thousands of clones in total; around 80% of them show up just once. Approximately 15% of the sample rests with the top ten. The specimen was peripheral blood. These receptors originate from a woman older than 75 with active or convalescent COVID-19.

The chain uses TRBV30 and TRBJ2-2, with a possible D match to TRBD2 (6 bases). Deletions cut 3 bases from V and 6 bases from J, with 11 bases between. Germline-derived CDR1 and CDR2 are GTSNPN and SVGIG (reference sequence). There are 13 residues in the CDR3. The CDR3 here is CAWRRGFAGELFF. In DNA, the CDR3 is TGTGCCTGGAGACGGGGGTTTGCCGGGGAGCTGTTTTTT.

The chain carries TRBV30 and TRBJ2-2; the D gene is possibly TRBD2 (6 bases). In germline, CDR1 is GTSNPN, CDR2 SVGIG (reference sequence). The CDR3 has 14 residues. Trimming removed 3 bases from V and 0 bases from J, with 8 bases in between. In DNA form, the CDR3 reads TGTGCCTGGAGGCGGGATTCGAACACCGGGGAGCTGTTTTTT. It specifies CAWRRDSNTGELFF.

This chain's CDR3 is CASSLITGVNTGELFF. In nucleotides, the CDR3 is TGTGCCAGCAGCTTAATTACAGGGGTGAACACCGGGGAGCTGTTTTTT. The gene calls are TRBV5-8 and TRBJ2-2; 7 bases fit TRBD1. The CDR3 spans 16 residues. The germline CDR1 and CDR2 sequences are SGHTS and YDEGEE. The V segment lost 2 bases and the J segment 1 base; nucleotides outside the gene matches: 5. The complete variable domain, with remaining parts taken from reference TRBV5-8 and TRBJ2-2, reads EAGVTQSPTHLIKTRGQQATLRCSPISGHTSVYWYQQALGLGLQFLLWYDEGEERNRGNFPPRFSGRQFPNYSSELNVNALELEDSALYLCASSLITGVNTGELFFGEGSRLTVL.

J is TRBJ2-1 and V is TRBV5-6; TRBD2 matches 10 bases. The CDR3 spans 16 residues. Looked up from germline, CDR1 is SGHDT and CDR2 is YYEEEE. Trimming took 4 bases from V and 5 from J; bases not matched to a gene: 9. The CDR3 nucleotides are TGTGCCAGCAGCCTAGGAGCTAGCGGGAGTAACAATGAGCAGTTCTTC. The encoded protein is CASSLGASGSNNEQFF.

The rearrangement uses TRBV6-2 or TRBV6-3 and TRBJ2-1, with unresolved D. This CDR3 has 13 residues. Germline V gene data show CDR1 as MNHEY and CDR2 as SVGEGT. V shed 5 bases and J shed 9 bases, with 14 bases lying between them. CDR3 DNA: TGTGCCAGCAGTGGAAGCGTTAAAGGTGAGCAGTTCTTC. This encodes CASSGSVKGEQFF.

The CDR3 DNA sequence: TGTGGGGCAAGAAAGGCGGGAGCTGGTAATGAGCAGTTCTTC. Its translation is CGARKAGAGNEQFF. The gene calls are TRBV30 and TRBJ2-1; 7 bases fit TRBD2. There are 14 residues in the CDR3. Germline V gene data show CDR1 as GTSNPN and CDR2 as SVGIG (reference sequence).

CDR3 residues: CASSEWWAAGELFF. DNA of the CDR3: TGTGCCAGCAGTGAATGGTGGGCAGCCGGGGAGCTGTTTTTT. The V call is TRBV25-1, the J call TRBJ2-2; D gene uncertain. CDR1 and CDR2 (germline): MGHDK, SYGVNS. CDR3 length: 14 residues. The V end was cut by 1 base, the J end by 6 bases, with 9 bases between.

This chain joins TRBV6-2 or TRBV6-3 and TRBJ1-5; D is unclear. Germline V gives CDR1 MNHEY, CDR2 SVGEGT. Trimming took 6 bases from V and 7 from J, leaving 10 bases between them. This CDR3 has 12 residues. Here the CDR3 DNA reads TGTGCCAGCAGCCGCCCCGGGCAGCCCCAGCATTTT. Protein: CASSRPGQPQHF.

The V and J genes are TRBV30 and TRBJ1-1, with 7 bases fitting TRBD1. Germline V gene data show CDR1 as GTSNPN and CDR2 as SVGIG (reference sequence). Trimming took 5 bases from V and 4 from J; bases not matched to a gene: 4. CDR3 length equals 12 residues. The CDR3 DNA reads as TGTGCCTGGGGGAGGGGGCTCACTGAAGCTTTCTTT. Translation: CAWGRGLTEAFF.

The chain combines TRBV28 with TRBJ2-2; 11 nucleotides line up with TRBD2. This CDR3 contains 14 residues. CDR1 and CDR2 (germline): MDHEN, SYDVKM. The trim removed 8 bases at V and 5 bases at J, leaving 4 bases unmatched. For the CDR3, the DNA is TGTGCCAGCGCTACTAGCGGGAGTACCGGGGAGCTGTTTTTT. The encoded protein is CASATSGSTGELFF.

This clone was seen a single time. The CDR3 bases are TGTGCCAGCAGCTTAGTTCTGAGGACCGGGGATCGGAAGAACACTGAAGCTTTCTTT. Its translation: CASSLVLRTGDRKNTEAFF. This chain joins TRBV7-8 and TRBJ1-1; D remains ambiguous. The ends were cut back, 1 base at V and 1 base at J, with 22 bases in the middle. The CDR3 consists of 19 residues. Germline V gene data show CDR1 as SGHVS and CDR2 as FQNEAQ.

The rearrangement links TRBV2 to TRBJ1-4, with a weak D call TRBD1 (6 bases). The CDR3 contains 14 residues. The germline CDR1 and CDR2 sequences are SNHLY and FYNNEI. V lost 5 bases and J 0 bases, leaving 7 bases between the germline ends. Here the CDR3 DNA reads TGTGCCAGCAGTTCAGGGGCAACTAATGAAAAACTGTTTTTT. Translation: CASSSGATNEKLFF.

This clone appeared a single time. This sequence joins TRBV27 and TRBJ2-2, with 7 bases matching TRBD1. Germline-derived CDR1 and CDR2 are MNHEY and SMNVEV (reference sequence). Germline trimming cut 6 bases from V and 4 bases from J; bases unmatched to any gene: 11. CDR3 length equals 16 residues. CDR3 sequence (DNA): TGTGCCAGCAGGACAGGGCCCTCTAGCTTCACCGGGGAGCTGTTTTTT. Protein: CASRTGPSSFTGELFF.

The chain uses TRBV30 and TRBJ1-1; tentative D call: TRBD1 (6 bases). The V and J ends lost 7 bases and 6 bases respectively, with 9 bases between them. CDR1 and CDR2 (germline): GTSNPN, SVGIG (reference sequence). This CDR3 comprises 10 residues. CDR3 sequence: CASHRAEAFF. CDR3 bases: TGTGCCTCGCACAGGGCTGAAGCTTTCTTT.

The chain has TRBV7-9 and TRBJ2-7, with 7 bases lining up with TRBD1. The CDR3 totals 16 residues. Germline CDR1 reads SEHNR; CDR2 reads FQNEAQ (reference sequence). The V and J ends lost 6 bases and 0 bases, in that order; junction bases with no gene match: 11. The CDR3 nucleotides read TGTGCCAGCAGGTCTCCTCCGGGACAGAGCTCCTACGAGCAGTACTTC. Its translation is CASRSPPGQSSYEQYF.

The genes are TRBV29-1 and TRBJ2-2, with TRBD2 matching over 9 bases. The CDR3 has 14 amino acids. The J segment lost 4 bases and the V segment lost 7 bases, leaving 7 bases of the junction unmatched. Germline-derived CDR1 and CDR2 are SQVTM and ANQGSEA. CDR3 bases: TGCAGCGGCCTTAGCGGGAGCGGCACCGGGGAGCTGTTTTTT. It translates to CSGLSGSGTGELFF.

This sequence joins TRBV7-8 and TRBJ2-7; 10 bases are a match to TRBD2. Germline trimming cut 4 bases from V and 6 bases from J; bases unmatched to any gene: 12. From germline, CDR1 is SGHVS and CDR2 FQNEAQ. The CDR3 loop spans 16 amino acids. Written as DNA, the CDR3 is TGTGCCAGCAGCTCCGCTCGGGCTAGCGGGAGTTCCGAGCAGTACTTC. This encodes CASSSARASGSSEQYF.

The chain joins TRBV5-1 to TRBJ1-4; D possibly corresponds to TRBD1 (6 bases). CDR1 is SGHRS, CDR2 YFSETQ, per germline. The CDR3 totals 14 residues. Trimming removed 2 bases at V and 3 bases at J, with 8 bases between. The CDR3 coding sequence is TGCGCCAGCAGCTTCAGGGGACCTAATGAAAAACTGTTTTTT. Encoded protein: CASSFRGPNEKLFF.

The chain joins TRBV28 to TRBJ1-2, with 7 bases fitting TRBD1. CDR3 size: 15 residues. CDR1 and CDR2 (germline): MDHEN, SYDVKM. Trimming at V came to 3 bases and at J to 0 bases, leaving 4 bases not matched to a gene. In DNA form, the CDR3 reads TGTGCCAGCAGTTTCTCCGGGACAGCTAACTATGGCTACACCTTC. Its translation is CASSFSGTANYGYTF.

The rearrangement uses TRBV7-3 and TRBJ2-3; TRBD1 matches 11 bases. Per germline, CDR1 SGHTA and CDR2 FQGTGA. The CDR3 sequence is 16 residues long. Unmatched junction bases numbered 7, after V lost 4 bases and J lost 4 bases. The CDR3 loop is CASSSRTGGAADTQYF. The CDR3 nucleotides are TGTGCCAGCAGCTCACGGACAGGGGGCGCAGCAGATACGCAGTATTTT.

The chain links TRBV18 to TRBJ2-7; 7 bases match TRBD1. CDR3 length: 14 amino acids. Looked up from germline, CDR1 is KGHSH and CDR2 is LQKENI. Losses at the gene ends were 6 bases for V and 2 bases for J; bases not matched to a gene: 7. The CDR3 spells CASSPGTEAYEQYF. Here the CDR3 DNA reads TGTGCCAGCTCTCCCGGGACAGAGGCCTACGAGCAGTACTTC. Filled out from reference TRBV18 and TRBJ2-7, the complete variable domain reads NAGVMQNPRHLVRRRGQEARLRCSPMKGHSHVYWYRQLPEEGLKFMVYLQKENIIDESGMPKERFSAEFPKEGPSILRIQQVVRGDSAAYFCASSPGTEAYEQYFGPGTRLTVT.